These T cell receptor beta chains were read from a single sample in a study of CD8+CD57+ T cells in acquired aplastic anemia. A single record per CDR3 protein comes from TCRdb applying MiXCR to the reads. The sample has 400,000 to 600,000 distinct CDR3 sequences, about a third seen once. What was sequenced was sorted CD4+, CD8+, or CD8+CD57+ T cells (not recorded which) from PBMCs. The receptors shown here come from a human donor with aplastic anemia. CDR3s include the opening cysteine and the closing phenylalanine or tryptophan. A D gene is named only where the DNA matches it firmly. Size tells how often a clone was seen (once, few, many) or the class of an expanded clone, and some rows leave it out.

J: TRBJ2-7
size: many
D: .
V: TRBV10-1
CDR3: CASSAARDREQYF
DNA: TGCGCCAGCAGTGCTGCTCGGGATAGGGAGCAGTACTTC

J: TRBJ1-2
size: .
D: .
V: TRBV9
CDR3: CASSVFDQVSNYGYTF
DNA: TGTGCCAGCAGCGTTTTTGATCAGGTTTCTAACTATGGCTACACCTTC

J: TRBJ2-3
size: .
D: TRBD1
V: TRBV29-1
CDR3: CSADRDSREDTQCF
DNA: TGCAGTGCTGACCGGGACAGCCGAGAAGATACGCAGTGTTTT

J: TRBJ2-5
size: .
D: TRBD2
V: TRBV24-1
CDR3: CATSGGSETQYF
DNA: TGTGCCACCTCGGGAGGATCGGAGACCCAGTACTTC

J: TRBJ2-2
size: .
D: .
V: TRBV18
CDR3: CASSVQDPGELFF
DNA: TGTGCCAGCTCAGTCCAGGACCCCGGGGAGCTGTTTTTT

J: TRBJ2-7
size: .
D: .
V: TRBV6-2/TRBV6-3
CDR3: CASSQAGRSYEQYF
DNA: TGTGCCAGCAGTCAAGCCGGGAGATCCTACGAGCAGTACTTC

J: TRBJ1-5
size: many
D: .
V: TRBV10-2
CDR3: CASSGTRDQPQHF
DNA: TGCGCCAGCAGTGGGACCAGGGATCAGCCCCAGCATTTT

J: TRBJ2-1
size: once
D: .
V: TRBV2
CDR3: CASSEAGGPPFF
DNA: TGTGCCAGCAGTGAAGCCGGAGGACCCCCTTTCTTC

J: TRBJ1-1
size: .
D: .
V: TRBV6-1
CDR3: CASSTDFEAFF
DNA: TGTGCCAGCAGTACGGATTTTGAAGCTTTCTTT

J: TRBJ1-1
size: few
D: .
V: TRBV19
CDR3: CASSLSGSGAGNTEAFF
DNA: TGTGCCAGTAGTCTAAGTGGGTCCGGGGCGGGGAACACTGAAGCTTTCTTT

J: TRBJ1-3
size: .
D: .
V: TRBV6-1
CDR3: CASRNNVLGTGRNTIYF
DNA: TGTGCCAGCAGGAATAACGTTCTTGGTACAGGGAGGAACACCATATATTTT

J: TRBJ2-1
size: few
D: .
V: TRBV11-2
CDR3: CASSLVRGRGNEQFF
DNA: TGTGCCAGCAGCTTAGTTCGGGGGCGCGGTAATGAGCAGTTCTTC

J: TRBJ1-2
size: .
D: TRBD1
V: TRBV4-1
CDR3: CASSRTGAYGYTF
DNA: TGCGCCAGCAGCCGAACAGGGGCCTATGGCTACACCTTC

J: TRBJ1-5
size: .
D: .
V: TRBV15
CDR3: CATERGYGQPQHF
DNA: TGTGCCACGGAAAGGGGATACGGTCAGCCCCAGCATTTT

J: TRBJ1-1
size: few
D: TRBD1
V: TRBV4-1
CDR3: CASSQERDRGRTEAFF
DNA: TGCGCCAGCAGCCAAGAACGGGACAGGGGGCGGACTGAAGCTTTCTTT

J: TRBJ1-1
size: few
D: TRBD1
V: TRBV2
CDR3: CASSFDRGSEAFF
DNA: TGTGCCAGCAGCTTTGACAGGGGATCTGAAGCTTTCTTT

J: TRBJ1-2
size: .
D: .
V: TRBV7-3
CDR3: CASIGGPNYGYTF
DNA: TGTGCCAGCATCGGCGGCCCTAACTATGGCTACACCTTC

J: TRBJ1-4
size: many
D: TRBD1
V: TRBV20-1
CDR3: CSARGDRRNEKLFF
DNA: TGCAGTGCCCGGGGGGACAGACGTAATGAAAAACTGTTTTTT

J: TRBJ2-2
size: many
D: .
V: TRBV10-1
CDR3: CASSAGTPTGELFF
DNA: TGCGCCAGCAGTGCTGGGACACCCACCGGGGAGCTGTTTTTT

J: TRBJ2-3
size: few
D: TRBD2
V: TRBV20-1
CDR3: CSAIAWTSGRSDTQYF
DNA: TGCAGTGCAATAGCGTGGACTAGCGGGAGATCAGATACGCAGTATTTT

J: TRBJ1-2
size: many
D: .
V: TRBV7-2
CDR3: CASSLDQPGRGYGYTF
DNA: TGTGCCAGCAGCTTAGATCAGCCGGGACGAGGCTATGGCTACACCTTC

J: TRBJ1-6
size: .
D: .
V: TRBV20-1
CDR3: CSAKESSYNSPLHF
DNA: TGCAGTGCTAAGGAGAGCTCCTATAATTCACCCCTCCACTTT

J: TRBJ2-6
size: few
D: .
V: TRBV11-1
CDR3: CASSASQGPGANVLTF
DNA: TGTGCCAGCAGCGCTTCACAGGGTCCAGGGGCCAACGTCCTGACTTTC

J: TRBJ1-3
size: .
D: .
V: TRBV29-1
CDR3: CSVGGRSSGNTIYF
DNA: TGCAGCGTAGGAGGACGGAGCTCTGGAAACACCATATATTTT

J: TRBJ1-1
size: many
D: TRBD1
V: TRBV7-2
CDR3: CASSKTGGTAFF
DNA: TGTGCCAGCAGTAAGACAGGGGGGACAGCTTTCTTT

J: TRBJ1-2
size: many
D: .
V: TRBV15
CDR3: CATSRTVQEGKGYTF
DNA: TGTGCCACCAGCAGGACAGTCCAGGAAGGGAAGGGCTACACCTTC

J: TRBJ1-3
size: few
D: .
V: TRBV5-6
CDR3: CASSLMEGTMSSGNTIYF
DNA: TGTGCCAGCAGCTTGATGGAAGGCACCATGAGCTCTGGAAACACCATATATTTT

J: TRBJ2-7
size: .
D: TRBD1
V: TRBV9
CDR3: CASSVVEGQGVWEQYF
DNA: TGTGCCAGCAGCGTAGTTGAGGGACAGGGGGTATGGGAGCAGTACTTC

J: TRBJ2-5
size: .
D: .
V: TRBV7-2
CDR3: CASSPYARETQYF
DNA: TGTGCCAGCAGCCCCTATGCACGAGAGACCCAGTACTTC